These T cell receptor beta chains were read from a single sample in a study of healthy donors' naive CD4 and CD8 T cells. TCRdb independently ran MiXCR on the reads; one entry per CDR3 protein. The sample includes roughly 200,000 distinct CDR3 sequences, around three quarters of them seen just once. The material sequenced was naive CD4+ and CD8+ T cells sorted from blood, pooled from several donors. Source of these receptors: a pool of human donors in good health; the sample pools cells from several healthy donors. The CDR3 runs from the conserved cysteine through the conserved F or W. D genes are given only for firm matches. Clone size is stated in some rows and not others, as once, few, many or a class when expanded.

DNA	CDR3	length	size	D	J	V
TGTGCCAGTAGTATCGTCAGGGAGACTGAAGCTTTCTTT	CASSIVRETEAFF	13	-	-	TRBJ1-1	TRBV19
TGTGCCAGCCTCGGCAGCCAGAACACTGAAGCTTTCTTT	CASLGSQNTEAFF	13	-	-	TRBJ1-1	TRBV27
TGTGCCTGGAGCAGGCCGGCAGCTAGCAATCAGCCCCAGCATTTT	CAWSRPAASNQPQHF	15	-	-	TRBJ1-5	TRBV30
TGTGCCAGCTCACCACAGGCACTAGCGGGGACCTACGAGCAGTACTTC	CASSPQALAGTYEQYF	16	-	TRBD2	TRBJ2-7	TRBV18
TGTGCCACCAGCAGATCCGGGACAGGGCTTTCCGCTGGAAACACCATATATTTT	CATSRSGTGLSAGNTIYF	18	-	TRBD1	TRBJ1-3	TRBV15
TGTGCCAGCAAGATACAGGAATATAGCAATCAGCCCCAGCATTTT	CASKIQEYSNQPQHF	15	-	-	TRBJ1-5	TRBV6-5
TGTGCCAGTAGTAGCGGGAGTGGTACAGATACGCAGTATTTT	CASSSGSGTDTQYF	14	once	TRBD2	TRBJ2-3	TRBV19
TGTGCCAGTAGTATAGACGGACAAGAGACCCAGTACTTC	CASSIDGQETQYF	13	-	-	TRBJ2-5	TRBV19
TGTGCCAGCAGCCAAGACGGGCTCTGGACTGAAGCTTTCTTT	CASSQDGLWTEAFF	14	few	-	TRBJ1-1	TRBV14
TGTGCCAGCTCACCTCCGGGACTAGCGGGGAAAGAGCAGTACTTC	CASSPPGLAGKEQYF	15	-	TRBD2	TRBJ2-7	TRBV18
TGTGCCAGCAGTTTAGCGTTTGGACTAGGAGAGCAGTACTTC	CASSLAFGLGEQYF	14	-	TRBD2	TRBJ2-7	TRBV27
TGTGCCAGCAACCACCCAGGGATTGAAGCTTTCTTT	CASNHPGIEAFF	12	-	-	TRBJ1-1	TRBV6-2/TRBV6-3
TGCAGTGCTAGAGATCGGGAACGGGAGGTTGGTGAGCAGTTCTTC	CSARDREREVGEQFF	15	-	TRBD2	TRBJ2-1	TRBV20-1
TGTGCCAGCAGCTACCTACTAGCGGGGCGAAATGAGCAGTTCTTC	CASSYLLAGRNEQFF	15	-	TRBD2	TRBJ2-1	TRBV5-6
TGTGCCAGTAGGAGGGGCGGCATGAACACTGAAGCTTTCTTT	CASRRGGMNTEAFF	14	-	-	TRBJ1-1	TRBV19
TGTGCCAGCAGCCGACGGGGGTTTGCCTACGAGCAGTACTTC	CASSRRGFAYEQYF	14	-	-	TRBJ2-7	TRBV27
TGTGCCAGCAGTCCCCGGGGAGGCCTCTCCTACGAGCAGTACTTC	CASSPRGGLSYEQYF	15	-	-	TRBJ2-7	TRBV27
TGCAGTGCTGCCAGGGAACGGACCCTTGGCTACACCTTC	CSAARERTLGYTF	13	few	-	TRBJ1-2	TRBV20-1
TGTGCCAGCTCACCACGGGCGGGCGAGCAGTTCTTC	CASSPRAGEQFF	12	few	-	TRBJ2-1	TRBV18
TGTGCCTGGAGTGTCCTAGCGGGGGTATACAATGAGCAGTTCTTC	CAWSVLAGVYNEQFF	15	-	TRBD2	TRBJ2-1	TRBV30
TGTGCCATCAGTGACTCCACAGCTAGCACAGATACGCAGTATTTT	CAISDSTASTDTQYF	15	once	-	TRBJ2-3	TRBV10-3
TGTGCCAGCAGTTTGACCGGGACTAGCAATGAGCAGTTCTTC	CASSLTGTSNEQFF	14	-	TRBD2	TRBJ2-1	TRBV5-6
TGCGCCAGCAGTGACTCCCTAGCGGGGGTGGAGCAGTTCTTC	CASSDSLAGVEQFF	14	-	TRBD2	TRBJ2-1	TRBV10-2
TGTGCCAGTCGATGGGGGGAAAGCTATGGCTACACCTTC	CASRWGESYGYTF	13	-	-	TRBJ1-2	TRBV19
TGCAGCGCTGGGACAGGGGGTGGCTACACCTTC	CSAGTGGGYTF	11	-	TRBD1	TRBJ1-2	TRBV29-1
TGCGCCAGCAGCTTGGCGACTAGCGGGAGAAATGAGCAGTTCTTC	CASSLATSGRNEQFF	15	-	TRBD2	TRBJ2-1	TRBV5-1
TGTGCCAGCAGCTATGGTGAGGGGTCCACAGATACGCAGTATTTT	CASSYGEGSTDTQYF	15	-	-	TRBJ2-3	TRBV5-5
TGTGCCAGCAGCTTGGGGACCAGCTCCTATAATTCACCCCTCCACTTT	CASSLGTSSYNSPLHF	16	-	-	TRBJ1-6	TRBV7-8
TGTGCCAGCAGCATCGGGGGTGACTATGGCTACACCTTC	CASSIGGDYGYTF	13	-	-	TRBJ1-2	TRBV6-5
TGTGCCTGGAGTGTAGACATCTTCTACGAGCAGTACTTC	CAWSVDIFYEQYF	13	-	-	TRBJ2-7	TRBV30
TGTGCCAGCAGTCTCAGCGGGAACGGTCAGCCCCAGCATTTT	CASSLSGNGQPQHF	14	-	-	TRBJ1-5	TRBV27
TGTGCCAGCAGTTACTCGAATAGCGGGAGGGCCGGGGGCACAGATACGCAGTATTTT	CASSYSNSGRAGGTDTQYF	19	-	TRBD2	TRBJ2-3	TRBV6-5
TGCAGCGTTGTGATAGCGGGAGGGGATAGTGAGCAGTTCTTC	CSVVIAGGDSEQFF	14	-	TRBD2	TRBJ2-1	TRBV29-1
TGTGCCAGCAGGGCAGGGGGCACGTCCTACAATGAGCAGTTCTTC	CASRAGGTSYNEQFF	15	-	TRBD1	TRBJ2-1	TRBV5-5
TGTGCCAGCAGAGACTTGGGAGCTTATAATTCACCCCTCCACTTT	CASRDLGAYNSPLHF	15	-	-	TRBJ1-6	TRBV12-3/TRBV12-4
TGCGCCAGCAGCTTGAGGGGACCGCATACCGGGGAGCTGTTTTTT	CASSLRGPHTGELFF	15	-	-	TRBJ2-2	TRBV5-1
TGTGCCAGCAGGCGTCCGACAGGAGGGGAGCAGTACTTC	CASRRPTGGEQYF	13	-	-	TRBJ2-7	TRBV6-5
TGTGCCAGCTCACCAGGGGCTAGCTCGGCTGAGCAGTTCTTC	CASSPGASSAEQFF	14	-	-	TRBJ2-1	TRBV18
TGTGCCAGTAACGATCGTCCCAATCAGCCCCAGCATTTT	CASNDRPNQPQHF	13	once	-	TRBJ1-5	TRBV19
TGTGCCAGCAGCTTGCCCAACAACTACGAGCAGTACTTC	CASSLPNNYEQYF	13	once	-	TRBJ2-7	TRBV5-6
TGTGCCAGCTCACCAGACAGGGTGAACACTGAAGCTTTCTTT	CASSPDRVNTEAFF	14	few	TRBD1	TRBJ1-1	TRBV18
TGTGCCTGGAGTGTACAGGACAGTAGAGGCTACACCTTC	CAWSVQDSRGYTF	13	-	-	TRBJ1-2	TRBV30
TGTGCCAGCGGCCTGGAGCGGGACACAGATACGCAGTATTTT	CASGLERDTDTQYF	14	-	TRBD2	TRBJ2-3	TRBV7-2
TGTGTCTGGAGCGGGGGACTACAGGAGACCCAGTACTTC	CVWSGGLQETQYF	13	-	TRBD2	TRBJ2-5	TRBV30
TGTGCCAGCAGTTACTCGGGTCCGGAGAATGAGCAGTTCTTC	CASSYSGPENEQFF	14	-	-	TRBJ2-1	TRBV6-5
TGCAGTGCTAGGTTCCCGGGGGAGACCCAGTACTTC	CSARFPGETQYF	12	few	-	TRBJ2-5	TRBV20-1
TGTGCCAGCAGCTTACGGACTAGCGGGGGAGGCTATGAGCAGTTCTTC	CASSLRTSGGGYEQFF	16	-	TRBD2	TRBJ2-1	TRBV5-4
TGTGCCAGTAGTTGGGACAGTTCCTCCTACGAGCAGTACTTC	CASSWDSSSYEQYF	14	few	TRBD1	TRBJ2-7	TRBV19
TGTGCTAGTGGTCCTCCAGACAGGGGGCATGAAAAACTGTTTTTT	CASGPPDRGHEKLFF	15	-	TRBD1	TRBJ1-4	TRBV12-5
TGCGCCAGCAGCCAAGACCCCAGGGTCGGCTACGAGCAGTACTTC	CASSQDPRVGYEQYF	15	-	-	TRBJ2-7	TRBV4-3
TGTGCCAGCAGTGAAATGGGGAGGACTGAAGCTTTCTTT	CASSEMGRTEAFF	13	-	-	TRBJ1-1	TRBV6-1
TGCGCCAGCAGTCAATCGTTGGACCGACCGATCGGCAATCAGCCCCAGCATTTT	CASSQSLDRPIGNQPQHF	18	few	-	TRBJ1-5	TRBV23-1
TGTGCCTACGTATGGAACACTGAAGCTTTCTTT	CAYVWNTEAFF	11	-	-	TRBJ1-1	TRBV30
TGTGCCAGCAGGCGGACTAGCGGGAGAGCAGATACGCAGTATTTT	CASRRTSGRADTQYF	15	-	TRBD2	TRBJ2-3	TRBV6-5
TGCAGCGTTCAGGGTGGGACTGAAGCTTTCTTT	CSVQGGTEAFF	11	-	-	TRBJ1-1	TRBV29-1
TGTGCCAGTAATGAAGGCAGATTGAACACCGAAGCTTTCTTT	CASNEGRLNTEAFF	14	-	-	TRBJ1-1	TRBV19
TGCAGTGCTAGGCAGGGTTTTGACTATGGCTACACCTTC	CSARQGFDYGYTF	13	few	-	TRBJ1-2	TRBV20-1
TGTGCCAGCCCAAAGAGGCCGGGACAGGGAATTGCGAGTTTGTATGGCTACACCTTC	CASPKRPGQGIASLYGYTF	19	-	TRBD1	TRBJ1-2	TRBV6-6
TGCAGCGTTGGGGACGGGAGCACTGAAGCTTTCTTT	CSVGDGSTEAFF	12	-	-	TRBJ1-1	TRBV29-1
TGCAGCGTTGAAGATGGGACAGGTCCGTCCTACGAGCAGTACTTC	CSVEDGTGPSYEQYF	15	-	TRBD1	TRBJ2-7	TRBV29-1